The 16 T cell receptor beta chains given below trace back to one sample, sequenced in a study of CD8 T cells in ankylosing spondylitis. TCRdb re-derived calls from the 5' RACE reads in MiXCR, one entry per CDR3 protein. Among 250,000 or so distinct CDR3 sequences listed, over 9.5% were seen once. Sequencing was carried out using blood, either unsorted or a sorted T cell fraction (not recorded which). The source is a male donor with ankylosing spondylitis or in good health (not recorded which).

This clonotype was seen at least ten times. V is TRBV12-3 or TRBV12-4 and J is TRBJ1-1; tentatively, D is TRBD1 (6 bases). V lost 3 bases and J lost 3, with 17 bases in between. This CDR3 spans 16 amino acids. The CDR3 DNA reads TGTGCCAGCAGTTTCAATTGGGGGGCAGGTGACACTGAAGCTTTCTTT. This encodes CASSFNWGAGDTEAFF.

The rearrangement links TRBV30 to TRBJ1-5; 8 positions agree with TRBD1. V lost 1 base and J lost 2; bases outside the gene matches: 16. CDR1 and CDR2 from the germline V gene are GTSNPN and SVGIG (reference sequence). The CDR3 is 19 amino acids. CDR3 amino acids: CAWSGRWTGTGGRNQPQHF. CDR3 coding DNA: TGTGCCTGGAGTGGCCGATGGACCGGGACAGGAGGACGCAATCAGCCCCAGCATTTT.

Ten or more counts support this clonotype. The rearrangement joins TRBV10-3 to TRBJ1-1, with D perhaps TRBD1 (5 bases). The CDR3 spans 14 residues. In germline, CDR1 is ENHRY, CDR2 SYGVKD. Trimming removed 2 bases from V and 4 bases from J, with 11 bases in between. The CDR3, as DNA: TGTGCCATCAGTGAGGGCCTGGGGGGCACTGAAGCTTTCTTT. This translates into CAISEGLGGTEAFF.

This clonotype has more than one count but fewer than ten. The chain recombines TRBV6-5 with TRBJ2-1; TRBD1 or TRBD2 may be the D gene (7 bases each). The CDR3 contains 15 residues. The ends were cut back, 3 bases at V and 6 bases at J, with 15 bases in the middle. Germline values: CDR1 MNHEY, CDR2 SVGAGI. The CDR3 DNA reads as TGTGCCAGCAGTTATATGACAGGGAGGGTCAATGAGCAGTTCTTC. Its translation: CASSYMTGRVNEQFF.

This clonotype occurred many times. This chain uses TRBV12-3 or TRBV12-4 with TRBJ1-5, with a tentative D call TRBD1 (5 bases). CDR3 length equals 15 residues. V shed 3 bases and J shed 2 bases, with 11 bases lying between them. The CDR3, as DNA: TGTGCCAGCAGTTTCGGTGGGGCGGGCAATCAGCCCCAGCATTTT. Translation gives CASSFGGAGNQPQHF.

The genes are TRBV29-1 and TRBJ1-1; no firm D call. Germline V CDR1 and CDR2: SQVTM, ANQGSEA. The CDR3 loop spans 15 amino acids. The ends were cut back, 5 bases at V and 3 bases at J, with 19 bases in the middle. The CDR3 region is CSVSSQTYGDTEAFF. CDR3 sequence (DNA): TGCAGCGTTTCGTCCCAAACCTACGGGGACACTGAAGCTTTCTTT.

This clonotype was detected many times. J is TRBJ2-1 and V is TRBV18, with 9 nucleotides matching TRBD2. This CDR3 has 17 residues. Germline values: CDR1 KGHSH, CDR2 LQKENI. With V trimmed by 3 bases and J by 4 bases, 10 bases remained unmatched. The CDR3 bases are TGTGCCAGCTCACCGGTGGGGGGACTAGCCTTATACAATGAGCAGTTCTTC. Its protein product is CASSPVGGLALYNEQFF.

This clonotype appeared a few times. The chain uses TRBV7-9 and TRBJ1-1; D call uncertain. V was shortened by 1 base and J by 3 bases, with 9 bases between the two germline ends. CDR3 length: 14 residues. Germline-derived CDR1 and CDR2 are SEHNR and FQNEAQ (reference sequence). CDR3 nucleotide sequence: TGTGCCAGCAGCTTAGGAGTTGCCTACACTGAAGCTTTCTTT. Amino acid sequence: CASSLGVAYTEAFF.

This clonotype was counted many times. CDR3 protein: CSALRGAETQYF. CDR3 coding DNA: TGCAGTGCCCTACGAGGGGCGGAGACCCAGTACTTC. The J gene is TRBJ2-5, the V gene TRBV20-1; D is perhaps TRBD1 or TRBD2 (5 bases each). Per the germline V gene, CDR1 is DFQATT and CDR2 is SNEGSKA (reference sequence). Trimming removed 6 bases from V and 5 bases from J, with 13 bases in between. The CDR3 extends over 12 amino acids.

There are many counts of this clonotype. This chain joins TRBV5-1 and TRBJ2-5; TRBD1 is a possible D gene (5 bases). Deletions cut 0 bases from V and 5 bases from J, with 11 bases between. From germline, CDR1 is SGHRS and CDR2 YFSETQ. The CDR3 sequence is 14 residues long. The CDR3 protein is CASSLAPKGETQYF. The CDR3 nucleotides read TGCGCCAGCAGCTTGGCGCCCAAGGGGGAGACCCAGTACTTC.

A few counts support this clonotype. The chain recombines TRBV5-1 with TRBJ1-6, with D possibly being TRBD1 (6 bases). Germline V gene sequence: CDR1 SGHRS, CDR2 YFSETQ. The CDR3 length is 16 residues. The V and J ends lost 5 bases and 0 bases respectively, with 12 bases between them. This CDR3 reads CASRPGQSSYNSPLHF. CDR3 nucleotides: TGCGCCAGCAGACCCGGACAGAGCTCCTATAATTCACCCCTCCACTTT.

This clonotype was seen at least ten times. The chain has TRBV6-1 and TRBJ2-3; D gene unclear. Germline CDR1 reads MNHNS; CDR2 reads SASEGT. Trimming removed 2 bases from V and 3 bases from J, with 12 bases in between. The CDR3 runs 15 residues. The CDR3: CASSERSPATDTQYF. In DNA form, the CDR3 reads TGTGCCAGCAGTGAAAGGAGTCCCGCGACAGATACGCAGTATTTT.

This clonotype showed up many times. The chain couples TRBV5-1 to TRBJ2-1, with D tentatively TRBD2 (6 bases). Germline lookup yields CDR1 SGHRS and CDR2 YFSETQ. There are 12 residues in the CDR3. Trimming left V 4 bases short and J 7 bases short, with 9 bases between. The CDR3 sequence is CASSPAGNEQFF. The DNA for the CDR3 is TGCGCCAGCAGCCCGGCGGGGAATGAGCAGTTCTTC.

This clonotype appeared many times. This chain connects TRBV14 to TRBJ2-1, with 8 bases that match TRBD2. This CDR3 comprises 15 residues. Germline V CDR1 and CDR2: SGHDN, FVKESK. The V segment lost 5 bases and the J segment 5 bases; nucleotides outside the gene matches: 8. The CDR3: CASSEGLAENNEQFF. CDR3 bases: TGTGCCAGCAGCGAAGGACTAGCAGAGAACAATGAGCAGTTCTTC.

This clonotype was found a few times. This CDR3 reads CASSGHRGLESTGELFF. The CDR3 DNA is TGTGCCAGCAGTGGCCACAGGGGGCTTGAGAGCACCGGGGAGCTGTTTTTT. This chain joins TRBV25-1 and TRBJ2-2, with TRBD1 identical over 9 bases. Germline CDR1 reads MGHDK; CDR2 reads SYGVNS. Unmatched junction bases numbered 10, after V lost 4 bases and J lost 4 bases. This CDR3 has 17 amino acids.

Many counts were recorded for this clonotype. This chain joins TRBV12-3 or TRBV12-4 and TRBJ1-5; D gene ambiguous. V was trimmed by 0 bases and J by 9 bases, leaving 12 bases between them. CDR3 length equals 14 residues. The CDR3 sequence is CASSLANVRWPQHF. CDR3 DNA sequence: TGTGCCAGCAGTTTAGCAAATGTGCGGTGGCCCCAGCATTTT.